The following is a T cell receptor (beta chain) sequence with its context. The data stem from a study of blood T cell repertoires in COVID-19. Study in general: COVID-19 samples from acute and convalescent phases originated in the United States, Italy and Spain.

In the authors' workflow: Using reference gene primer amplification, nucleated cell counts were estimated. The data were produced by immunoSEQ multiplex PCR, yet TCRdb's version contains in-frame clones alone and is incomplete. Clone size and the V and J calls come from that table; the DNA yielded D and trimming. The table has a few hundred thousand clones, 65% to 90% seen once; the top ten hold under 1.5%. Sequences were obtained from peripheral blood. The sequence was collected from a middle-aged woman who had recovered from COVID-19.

DNA of the CDR3: TGTGCCAGCAGCCCTATCAGGGGGCTACACACCGGGGAGCTGTTTTTT. Amino acid sequence: CASSPIRGLHTGELFF. This chain links TRBV6-2 or TRBV6-3 with TRBJ2-2; 8 bases match TRBD1. From germline, CDR1 is MNHEY and CDR2 SVGEGT. V trimming: 6 bases; J trimming: 3 bases; junction bases outside the gene matches: 9. The CDR3 extends over 16 amino acids.